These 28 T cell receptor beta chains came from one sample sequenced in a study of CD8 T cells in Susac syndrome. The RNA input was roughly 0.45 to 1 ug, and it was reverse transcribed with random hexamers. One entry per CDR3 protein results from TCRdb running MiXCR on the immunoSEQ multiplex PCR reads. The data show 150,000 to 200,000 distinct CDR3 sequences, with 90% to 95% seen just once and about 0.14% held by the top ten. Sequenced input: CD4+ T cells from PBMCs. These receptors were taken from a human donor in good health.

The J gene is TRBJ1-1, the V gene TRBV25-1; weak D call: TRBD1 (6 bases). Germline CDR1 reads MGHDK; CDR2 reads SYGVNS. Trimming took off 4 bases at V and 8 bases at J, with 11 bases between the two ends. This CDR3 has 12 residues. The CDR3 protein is CASSADSGEAFF. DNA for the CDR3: TGTGCCAGCAGTGCGGACAGCGGGGAAGCTTTCTTT.

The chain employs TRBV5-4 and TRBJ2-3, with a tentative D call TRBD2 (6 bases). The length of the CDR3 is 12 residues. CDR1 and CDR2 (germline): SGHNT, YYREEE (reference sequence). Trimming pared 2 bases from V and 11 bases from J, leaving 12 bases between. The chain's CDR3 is CASSFYGGKQYF. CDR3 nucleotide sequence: TGTGCCAGCAGCTTTTACGGGGGAAAGCAGTATTTT.

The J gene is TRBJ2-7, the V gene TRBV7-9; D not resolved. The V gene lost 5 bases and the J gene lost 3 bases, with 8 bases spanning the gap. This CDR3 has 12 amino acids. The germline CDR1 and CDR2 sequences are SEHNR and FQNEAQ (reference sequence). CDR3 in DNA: TGTGCCAGCAGCGTTGGAGACTACGAGCAGTACTTC. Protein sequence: CASSVGDYEQYF.

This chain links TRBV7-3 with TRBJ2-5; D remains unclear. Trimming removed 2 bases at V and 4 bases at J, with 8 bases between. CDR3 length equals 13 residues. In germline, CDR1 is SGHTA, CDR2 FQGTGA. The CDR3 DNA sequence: TGTGCCAGCAGCTTAGATCGGGCAGAGACCCAGTACTTC. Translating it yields CASSLDRAETQYF.

The CDR3 sequence is CASSNSGGARVEQYF. DNA of the CDR3: TGTGCCAGCAGCAACAGCGGGGGCGCCCGGGTGGAGCAGTACTTC. V usage is TRBV6-6 and J usage is TRBJ2-7; the match to TRBD2 covers 8 bases. V lost 6 bases and J lost 7; bases outside the gene matches: 14. The CDR3 length is 15 residues. Per the germline V gene, CDR1 is MNHNY and CDR2 is SVGAGI (reference sequence).

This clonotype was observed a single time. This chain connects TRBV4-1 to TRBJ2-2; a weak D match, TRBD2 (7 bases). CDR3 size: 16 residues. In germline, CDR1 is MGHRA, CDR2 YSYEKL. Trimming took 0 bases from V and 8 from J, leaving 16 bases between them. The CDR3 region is CASSQEGGGQLGELFF. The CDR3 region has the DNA TGCGCCAGCAGCCAAGAAGGGGGGGGGCAGTTAGGGGAGCTGTTTTTT.

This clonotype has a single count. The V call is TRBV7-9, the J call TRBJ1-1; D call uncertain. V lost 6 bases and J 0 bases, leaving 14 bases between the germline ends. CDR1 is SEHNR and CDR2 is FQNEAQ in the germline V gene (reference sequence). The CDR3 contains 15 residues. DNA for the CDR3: TGTGCCAGCAGTCTTCACCCTAACATGAACACTGAAGCTTTCTTT. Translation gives CASSLHPNMNTEAFF.

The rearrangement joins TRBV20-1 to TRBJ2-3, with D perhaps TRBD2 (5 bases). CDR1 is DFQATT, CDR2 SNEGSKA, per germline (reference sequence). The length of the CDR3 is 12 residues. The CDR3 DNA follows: TGCAAGGCTAGCCCTCTTTCAGATACGCAGTATTTT. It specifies CKASPLSDTQYF.

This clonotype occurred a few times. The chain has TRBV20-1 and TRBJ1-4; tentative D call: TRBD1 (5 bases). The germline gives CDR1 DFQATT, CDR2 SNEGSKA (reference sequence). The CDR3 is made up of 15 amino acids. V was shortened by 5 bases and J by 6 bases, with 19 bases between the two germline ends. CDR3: CSAPSAGAVDEKLFF. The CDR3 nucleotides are TGCAGTGCTCCCTCTGCCGGGGCTGTGGATGAAAAACTGTTTTTT.

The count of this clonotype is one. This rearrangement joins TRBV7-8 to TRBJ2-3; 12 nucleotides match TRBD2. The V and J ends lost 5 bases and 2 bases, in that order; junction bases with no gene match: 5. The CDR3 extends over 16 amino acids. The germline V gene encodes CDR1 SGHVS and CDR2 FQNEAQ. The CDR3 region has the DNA TGTGCCAGCAGCCCCTGGACTAGCGGGGCCACAGATACGCAGTATTTT. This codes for CASSPWTSGATDTQYF.

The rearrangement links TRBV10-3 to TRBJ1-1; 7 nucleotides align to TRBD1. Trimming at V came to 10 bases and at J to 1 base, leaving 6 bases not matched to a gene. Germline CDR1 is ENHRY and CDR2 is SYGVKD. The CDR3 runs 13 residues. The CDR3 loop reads CATQGGGNTEAFF. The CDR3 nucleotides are TGTGCCACGCAGGGGGGCGGGAACACTGAAGCTTTCTTT.

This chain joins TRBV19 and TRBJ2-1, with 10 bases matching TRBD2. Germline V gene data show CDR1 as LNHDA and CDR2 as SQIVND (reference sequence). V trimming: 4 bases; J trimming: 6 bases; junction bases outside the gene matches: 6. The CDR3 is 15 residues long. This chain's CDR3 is CASSSPAGGANEQFF. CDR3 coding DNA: TGTGCCAGTAGTAGTCCAGCGGGGGGGGCCAATGAGCAGTTCTTC.

The CDR3 region has the DNA TGTGCCAGCACCCGTTTGTCGGTGAACACTGAAGCTTTCTTT. This gives the protein CASTRLSVNTEAFF. This chain connects TRBV2 to TRBJ1-1; no reliable D call. The CDR3 has 14 residues. CDR1 SNHLY and CDR2 FYNNEI come from the germline V gene. Trimming cost V 7 bases and J 0 bases, with 12 bases left between them.

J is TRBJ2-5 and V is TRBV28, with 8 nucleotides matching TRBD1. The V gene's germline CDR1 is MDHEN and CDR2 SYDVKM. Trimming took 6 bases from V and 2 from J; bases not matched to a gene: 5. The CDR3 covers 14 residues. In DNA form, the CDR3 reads TGTGCCAGCAGCCTCAGGGGGCTTCAAGAGACCCAGTACTTC. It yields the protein CASSLRGLQETQYF.

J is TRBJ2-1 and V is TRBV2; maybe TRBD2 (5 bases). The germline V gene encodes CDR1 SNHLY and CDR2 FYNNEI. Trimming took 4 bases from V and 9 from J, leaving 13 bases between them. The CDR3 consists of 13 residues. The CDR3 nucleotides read TGTGCCAGCAGTGGGACTCCGACTGGTGAGCAGTTCTTC. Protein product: CASSGTPTGEQFF.

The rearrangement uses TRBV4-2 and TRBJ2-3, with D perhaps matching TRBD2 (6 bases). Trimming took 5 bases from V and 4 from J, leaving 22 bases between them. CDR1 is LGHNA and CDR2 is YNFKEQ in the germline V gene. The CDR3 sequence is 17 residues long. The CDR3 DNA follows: TGTGCCAGCAGCGCCCAGGTGGGCGGGGCTGGGGCAGATACGCAGTATTTT. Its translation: CASSAQVGGAGADTQYF.

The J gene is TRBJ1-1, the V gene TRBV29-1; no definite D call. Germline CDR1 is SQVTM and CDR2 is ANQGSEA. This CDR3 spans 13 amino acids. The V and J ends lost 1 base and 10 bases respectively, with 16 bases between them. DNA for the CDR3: TGCAGCGTTGAAGTTCGTCTCGGCGAGGGAGCTTTCTTT. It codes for CSVEVRLGEGAFF.

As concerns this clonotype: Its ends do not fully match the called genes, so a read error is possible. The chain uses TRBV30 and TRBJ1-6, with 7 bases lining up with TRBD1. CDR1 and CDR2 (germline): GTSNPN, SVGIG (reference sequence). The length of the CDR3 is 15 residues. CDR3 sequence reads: CAWSDTGEGGSPLYF. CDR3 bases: TGTGCCTGGAGTGATACAGGGGAAGGTGGGTCACCCCTCTACTTT.

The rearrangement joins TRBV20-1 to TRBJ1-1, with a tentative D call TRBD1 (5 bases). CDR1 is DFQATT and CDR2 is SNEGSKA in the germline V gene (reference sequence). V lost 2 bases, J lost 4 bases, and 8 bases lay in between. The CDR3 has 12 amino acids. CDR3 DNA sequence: TGCAGTGCTAGACAGGGCCCCACTGAAGCTTTCTTT. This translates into CSARQGPTEAFF.

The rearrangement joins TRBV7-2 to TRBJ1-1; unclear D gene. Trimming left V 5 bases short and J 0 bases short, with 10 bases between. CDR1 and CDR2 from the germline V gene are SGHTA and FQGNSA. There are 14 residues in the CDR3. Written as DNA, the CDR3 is TGTGCCAGCAGCCCTATGACGGTGAACACTGAAGCTTTCTTT. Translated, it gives CASSPMTVNTEAFF.

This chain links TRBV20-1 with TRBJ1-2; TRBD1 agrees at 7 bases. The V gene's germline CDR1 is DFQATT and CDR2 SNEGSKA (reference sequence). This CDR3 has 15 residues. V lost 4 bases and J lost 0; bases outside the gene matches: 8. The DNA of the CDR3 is TGCAGTGCTATATATTGGGACAGATCTAACTATGGCTACACCTTC. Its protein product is CSAIYWDRSNYGYTF.

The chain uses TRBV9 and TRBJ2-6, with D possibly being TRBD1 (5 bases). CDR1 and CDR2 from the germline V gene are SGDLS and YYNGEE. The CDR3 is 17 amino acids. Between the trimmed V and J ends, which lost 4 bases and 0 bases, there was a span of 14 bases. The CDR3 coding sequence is TGTGCCAGCAGCCCCTGGGTGGGGCACTCTGGGGCCAACGTCCTGACTTTC. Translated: CASSPWVGHSGANVLTF.

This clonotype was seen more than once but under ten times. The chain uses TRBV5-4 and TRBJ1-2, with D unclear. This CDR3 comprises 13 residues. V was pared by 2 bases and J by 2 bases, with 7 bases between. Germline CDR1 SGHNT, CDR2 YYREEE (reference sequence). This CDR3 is CASSFGGNYGYTF. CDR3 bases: TGTGCCAGCAGCTTCGGCGGAAACTATGGCTACACCTTC.

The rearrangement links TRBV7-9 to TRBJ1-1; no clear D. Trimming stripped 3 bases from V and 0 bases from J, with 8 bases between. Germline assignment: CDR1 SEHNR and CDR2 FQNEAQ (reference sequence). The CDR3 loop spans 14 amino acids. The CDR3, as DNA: TGTGCCAGCAGCTTCCCCCGAATGAACACTGAAGCTTTCTTT. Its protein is CASSFPRMNTEAFF.

The CDR3 here is CASRTTRDIQYF. In DNA, the CDR3 is TGTGCCAGCCGGACTACCAGGGACATTCAGTACTTC. The genes are TRBV19 and TRBJ2-4, with D possibly being TRBD2 (6 bases). The ends were cut back, 9 bases at V and 8 bases at J, with 14 bases in the middle. The CDR3 is made up of 12 amino acids. The V gene's germline CDR1 is LNHDA and CDR2 SQIVND (reference sequence).

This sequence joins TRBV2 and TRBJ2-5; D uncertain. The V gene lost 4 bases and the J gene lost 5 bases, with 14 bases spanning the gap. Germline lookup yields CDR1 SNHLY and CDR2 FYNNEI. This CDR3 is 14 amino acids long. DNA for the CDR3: TGTGCCAGCAGTGGATTCAGTAGTTTGGAGACCCAGTACTTC. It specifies CASSGFSSLETQYF. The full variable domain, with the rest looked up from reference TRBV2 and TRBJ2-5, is EPEVTQTPSHQVTQMGQEVILRCVPISNHLYFYWYRQILGQKVEFLVSFYNNEISEKSEIFDDQFSVERPDGSNFTLKIRSTKLEDSAMYFCASSGFSSLETQYFGPGTRLLVL.

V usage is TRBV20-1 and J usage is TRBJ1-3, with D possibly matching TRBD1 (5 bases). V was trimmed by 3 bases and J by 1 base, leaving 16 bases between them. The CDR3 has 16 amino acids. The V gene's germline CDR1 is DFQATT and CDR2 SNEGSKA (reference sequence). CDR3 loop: CSASSAGTLSGNTIYF. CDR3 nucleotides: TGCAGTGCTAGTTCGGCAGGGACTCTATCTGGAAACACCATATATTTT.

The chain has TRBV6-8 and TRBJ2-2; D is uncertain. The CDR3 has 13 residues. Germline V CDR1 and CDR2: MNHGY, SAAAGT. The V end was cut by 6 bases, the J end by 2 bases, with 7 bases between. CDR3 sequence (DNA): TGTGCCAGCAGACCAAGAAACACCGGGGAGCTGTTTTTT. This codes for CASRPRNTGELFF.